A selection of T cell receptor beta chains follows, all from one sample in a study of T-cell memory formation after mild COVID-19. MiXCR, run by TCRdb on the 5' RACE reads, gives a single entry per CDR3 protein. The sample holds roughly 100,000 distinct CDR3 sequences, approximately 15% seen once. Sequencing was performed on PBMCs or a T cell subset sorted from them (not recorded which). These receptors came from an adult woman who had mild COVID-19 (a few samples of this study predate the infection). Cell type and time point are not known. Each CDR3 is given with its conserved first and last residue. The order of the fields is V gene, D gene, clone size, J gene, CDR3 protein, CDR3 DNA. A D gene is named only where the DNA matches it firmly. Not all rows give a size; the values are once, few, many and, for expanded clones, a class.

TRBV20-1	TRBD1	NA	TRBJ2-5	CSARDSGQGYQETQYF	TGCAGTGCTAGAGATTCAGGACAGGGCTACCAAGAGACCCAGTACTTC
TRBV4-1	NA	few	TRBJ2-1	CASSHLSEYNEQFF	TGCGCCAGCAGCCACTTATCAGAGTACAATGAGCAGTTCTTC
TRBV24-1	TRBD2	few	TRBJ2-3	CATSDYPGLAGEVHTDTQYF	TGTGCCACCAGTGATTATCCGGGACTAGCGGGAGAGGTTCACACAGATACGCAGTATTTT
TRBV11-3	TRBD2	few	TRBJ2-3	CASSSRLAGPTDTQYF	TGTGCCAGCAGCTCCAGACTAGCGGGACCCACAGATACGCAGTATTTT
TRBV7-9	NA	few	TRBJ1-1	CAISGLDTEAFF	TGTGCCATCTCCGGGTTAGACACTGAAGCTTTCTTT
TRBV10-3	TRBD2	NA	TRBJ2-7	CAISQRGGAENEQYF	TGTGCCATCAGCCAACGCGGGGGGGCCGAGAACGAGCAGTACTTC
TRBV5-5	NA	NA	TRBJ2-1	CASSSDWNNEQFF	TGTGCCAGCAGCTCAGACTGGAACAATGAGCAGTTCTTC
TRBV27	NA	NA	TRBJ2-5	CASSFLPGSPETQYF	TGTGCCAGCAGTTTCCTCCCCGGGAGTCCAGAGACCCAGTACTTC
TRBV30	NA	few	TRBJ2-7	CAWSPGTYYEQYF	TGTGCCTGGAGTCCCGGGACTTACTACGAGCAGTACTTC
TRBV4-2	NA	few	TRBJ2-3	CASSQDQGLPLSYTQYF	TGTGCCAGCAGCCAAGATCAGGGACTCCCATTATCGTATACGCAGTATTTT
TRBV5-1	NA	many	TRBJ1-1	CASSLDGGNTEAFF	TGCGCCAGCAGCTTGGATGGAGGGAACACTGAAGCTTTCTTT
TRBV9	TRBD2	few	TRBJ2-7	CASSAGLASSYEQYF	TGTGCCAGCAGCGCCGGACTAGCGAGCTCCTACGAGCAGTACTTC
TRBV5-1	NA	NA	TRBJ2-1	CASKSLSGASYNEQFF	TGCGCCAGCAAGTCCCTATCAGGGGCGTCCTACAATGAGCAGTTCTTC
TRBV6-2/TRBV6-3	TRBD2	few	TRBJ2-1	CATRAGASGSSSYNEQFF	TGTGCCACCAGGGCGGGGGCTAGCGGGAGTTCCTCCTACAATGAGCAGTTCTTC
TRBV11-2	NA	NA	TRBJ1-1	CASSLATVGVNTEAFF	TGTGCCAGCAGCTTAGCGACGGTGGGGGTGAACACTGAAGCTTTCTTT
TRBV10-3	NA	NA	TRBJ1-5	CATRGPDNNQPQHF	TGTGCCACCCGCGGGCCAGACAACAATCAGCCCCAGCATTTT